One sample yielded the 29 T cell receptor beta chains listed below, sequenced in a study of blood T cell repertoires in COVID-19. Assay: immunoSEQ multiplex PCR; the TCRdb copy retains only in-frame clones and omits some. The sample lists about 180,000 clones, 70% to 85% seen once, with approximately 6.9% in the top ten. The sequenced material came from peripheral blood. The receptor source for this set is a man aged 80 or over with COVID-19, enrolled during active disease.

The CDR3 bases are TGTGCCAGCAGGACCGGGGATGACTATGGCTACACCTTC. The encoded protein is CASRTGDDYGYTF. V gene TRBV12-3 or TRBV12-4 combines with J gene TRBJ1-2; no definite D call. The V end lost 6 bases, the J end lost 3 bases, and 11 bases lay between the germline ends. The CDR3 has 13 amino acids.

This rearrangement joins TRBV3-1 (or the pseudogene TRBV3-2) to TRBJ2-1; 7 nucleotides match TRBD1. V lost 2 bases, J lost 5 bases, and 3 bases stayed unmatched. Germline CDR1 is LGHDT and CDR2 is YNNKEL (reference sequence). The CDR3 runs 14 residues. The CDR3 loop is CASSQTGTDNEQFF. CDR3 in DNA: TGTGCCAGCAGCCAAACCGGGACAGACAATGAGCAGTTCTTC.

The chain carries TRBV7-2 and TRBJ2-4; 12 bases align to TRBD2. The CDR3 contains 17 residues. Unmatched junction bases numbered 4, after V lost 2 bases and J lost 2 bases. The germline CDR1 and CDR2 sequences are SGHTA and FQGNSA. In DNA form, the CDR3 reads TGTGCCAGCAGCTTATCTCTAGCGGGGGGGCCCAAAAACATTCAGTACTTC. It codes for CASSLSLAGGPKNIQYF.

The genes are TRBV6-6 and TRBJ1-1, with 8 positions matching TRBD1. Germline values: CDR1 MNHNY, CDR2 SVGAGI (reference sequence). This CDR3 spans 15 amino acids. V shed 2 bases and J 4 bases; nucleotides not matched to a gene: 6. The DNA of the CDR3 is TGTGCCAGCAGTTACAACAGGGGGTCTGCCACTGAAGCTTTCTTT. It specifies CASSYNRGSATEAFF.

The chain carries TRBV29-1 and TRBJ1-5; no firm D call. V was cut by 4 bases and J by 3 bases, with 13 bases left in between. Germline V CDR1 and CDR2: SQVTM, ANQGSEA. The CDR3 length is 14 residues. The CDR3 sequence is CSVVGPGLNQPQHF. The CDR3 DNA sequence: TGCAGCGTTGTTGGGCCAGGACTCAATCAGCCCCAGCATTTT.

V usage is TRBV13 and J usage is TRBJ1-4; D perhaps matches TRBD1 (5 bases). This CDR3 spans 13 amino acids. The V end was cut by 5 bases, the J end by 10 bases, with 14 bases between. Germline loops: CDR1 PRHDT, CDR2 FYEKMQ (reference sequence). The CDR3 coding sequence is TGTGCCAGCAGCCGGGGGGTTGGGGGAAAACTGTTTTTT. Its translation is CASSRGVGGKLFF. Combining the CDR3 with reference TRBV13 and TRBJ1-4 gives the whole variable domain AAGVIQSPRHLIKEKRETATLKCYPIPRHDTVYWYQQGPGQDPQFLISFYEKMQSDKGSIPDRFSAQQFSDYHSELNMSSLELGDSALYFCASSRGVGGKLFFGSGTQLSVL.

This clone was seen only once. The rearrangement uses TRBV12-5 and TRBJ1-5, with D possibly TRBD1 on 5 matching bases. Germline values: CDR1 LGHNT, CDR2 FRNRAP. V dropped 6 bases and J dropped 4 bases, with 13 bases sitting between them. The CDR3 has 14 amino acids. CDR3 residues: CASGLDSWNQPQHF. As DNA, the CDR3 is TGTGCTAGTGGCCTAGACAGTTGGAATCAGCCCCAGCATTTT.

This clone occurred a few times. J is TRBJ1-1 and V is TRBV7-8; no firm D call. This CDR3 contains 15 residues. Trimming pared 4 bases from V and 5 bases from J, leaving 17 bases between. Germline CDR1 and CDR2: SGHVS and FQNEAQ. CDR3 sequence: CASSSVTLPRTEAFF. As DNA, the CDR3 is TGTGCCAGCAGCTCCGTGACCCTCCCGAGGACTGAAGCTTTCTTT.

The CDR3 DNA reads TGTGCCACCAGTGCCGGGACACCCTACGAGCAGTACTTC. Translated: CATSAGTPYEQYF. The rearrangement links TRBV24-1 to TRBJ2-7; TRBD1 might be the D (6 bases). There are 13 residues in the CDR3. Trimming shortened V by 5 bases and J by 2 bases, and 9 bases separated the two germline ends. CDR1 is KGHDR and CDR2 is SFDVKD in the germline V gene.

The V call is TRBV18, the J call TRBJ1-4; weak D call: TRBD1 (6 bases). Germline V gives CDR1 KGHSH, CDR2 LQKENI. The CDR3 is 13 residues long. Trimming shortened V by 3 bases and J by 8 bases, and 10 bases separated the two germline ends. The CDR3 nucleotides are TGTGCCAGCTCACCGGGGGCTGGGGAAAAACTGTTTTTT. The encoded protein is CASSPGAGEKLFF.

The CDR3 nucleotides read TGTGCCAGCAGCTTCGGGGGGGGCCACGAGCAGTACTTC. Protein product: CASSFGGGHEQYF. This chain joins TRBV16 and TRBJ2-7; TRBD2 matches at 8 bases. J gave up 5 bases and V 5 bases, and 5 bases lay outside the gene matches. The germline V gene has CDR1 KGHSY and CDR2 FQNENV. CDR3 length equals 13 residues.

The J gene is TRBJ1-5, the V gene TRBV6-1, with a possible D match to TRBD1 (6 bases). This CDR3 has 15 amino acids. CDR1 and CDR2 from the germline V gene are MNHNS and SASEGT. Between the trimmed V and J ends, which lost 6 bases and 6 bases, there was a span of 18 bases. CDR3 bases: TGTGCCAGCAGCCTGACAGGTGGTCAGGGTCAGCCCCAGCATTTT. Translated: CASSLTGGQGQPQHF.

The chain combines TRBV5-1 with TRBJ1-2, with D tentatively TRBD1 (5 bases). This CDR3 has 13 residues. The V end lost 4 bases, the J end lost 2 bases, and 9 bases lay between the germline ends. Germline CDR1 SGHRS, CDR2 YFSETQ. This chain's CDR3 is CASSPQENYGYTF. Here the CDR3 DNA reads TGCGCCAGCAGCCCACAGGAGAACTATGGCTACACCTTC.

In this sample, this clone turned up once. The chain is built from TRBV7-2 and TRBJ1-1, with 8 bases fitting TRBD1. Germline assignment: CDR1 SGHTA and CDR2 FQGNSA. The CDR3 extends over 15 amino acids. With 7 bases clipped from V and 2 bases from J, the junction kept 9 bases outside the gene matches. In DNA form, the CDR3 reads TGTGCCAGCACCTACAGGGGGAGGGGAAACACTGAAGCTTTCTTT. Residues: CASTYRGRGNTEAFF. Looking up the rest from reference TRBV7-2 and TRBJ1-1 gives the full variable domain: GAGVSQSPSNKVTEKGKDVELRCDPISGHTALYWYRQSLGQGLEFLIYFQGNSAPDKSGLPSDRFSAERTGGSVSTLTIQRTQQEDSAVYLCASTYRGRGNTEAFFGQGTRLTVV.

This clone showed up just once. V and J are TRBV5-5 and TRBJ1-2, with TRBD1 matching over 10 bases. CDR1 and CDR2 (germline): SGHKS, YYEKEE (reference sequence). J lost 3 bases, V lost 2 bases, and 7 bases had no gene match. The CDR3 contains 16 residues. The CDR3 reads CASSFTRDRGDYGYTF. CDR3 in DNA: TGTGCCAGCAGCTTTACCCGGGACAGGGGAGACTATGGCTACACCTTC. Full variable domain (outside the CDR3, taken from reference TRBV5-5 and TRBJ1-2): DAGVTQSPTHLIKTRGQQVTLRCSPISGHKSVSWYQQVLGQGPQFIFQYYEKEERGRGNFPDRFSARQFPNYSSELNVNALLLGDSALYLCASSFTRDRGDYGYTFGSGTRLTVV.

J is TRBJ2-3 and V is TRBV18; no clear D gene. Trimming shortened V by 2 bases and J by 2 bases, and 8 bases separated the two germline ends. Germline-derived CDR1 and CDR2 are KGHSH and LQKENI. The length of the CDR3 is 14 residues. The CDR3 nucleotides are TGTGCCAGCTCACCAAACAGCCCCACAGATACGCAGTATTTT. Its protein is CASSPNSPTDTQYF.

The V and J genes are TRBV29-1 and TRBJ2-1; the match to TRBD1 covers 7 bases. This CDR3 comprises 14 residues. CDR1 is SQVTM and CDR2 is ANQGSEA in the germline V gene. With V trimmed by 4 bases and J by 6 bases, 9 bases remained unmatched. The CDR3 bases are TGCAGCGTTGCGTCGAGACAGGGTCCCAATGAGCAGTTCTTC. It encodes CSVASRQGPNEQFF.

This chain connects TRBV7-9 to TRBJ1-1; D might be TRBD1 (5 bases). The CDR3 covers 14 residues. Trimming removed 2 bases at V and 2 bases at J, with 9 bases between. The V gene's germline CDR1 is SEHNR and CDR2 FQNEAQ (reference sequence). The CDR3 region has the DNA TGTGCCAGCAGCTTATTTCAGGGCAACACTGAAGCTTTCTTT. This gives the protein CASSLFQGNTEAFF. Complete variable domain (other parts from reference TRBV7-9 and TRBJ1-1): DTGVSQNPRHKITKRGQNVTFRCDPISEHNRLYWYRQTLGQGPEFLTYFQNEAQLEKSRLLSDRFSAERPKGSFSTLEIQRTEQGDSAMYLCASSLFQGNTEAFFGQGTRLTVV.

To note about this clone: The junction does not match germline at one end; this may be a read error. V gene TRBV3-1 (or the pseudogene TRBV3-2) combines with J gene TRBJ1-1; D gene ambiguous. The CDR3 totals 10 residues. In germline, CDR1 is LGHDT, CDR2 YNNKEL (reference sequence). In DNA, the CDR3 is TGTGCCAGCAGCCAAGGGCAGGCTGTCTTT. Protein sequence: CASSQGQAVF.

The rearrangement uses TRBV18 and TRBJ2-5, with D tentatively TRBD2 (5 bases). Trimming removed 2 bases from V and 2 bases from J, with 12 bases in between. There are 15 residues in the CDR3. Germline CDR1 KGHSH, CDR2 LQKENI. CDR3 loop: CASSPNGMGQETQYF. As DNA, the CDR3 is TGTGCCAGCTCACCAAACGGGATGGGGCAAGAGACCCAGTACTTC.

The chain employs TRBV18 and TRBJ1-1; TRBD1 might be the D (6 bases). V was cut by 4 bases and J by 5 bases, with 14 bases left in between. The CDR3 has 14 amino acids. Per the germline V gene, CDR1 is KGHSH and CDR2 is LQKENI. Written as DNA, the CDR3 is TGTGCCAGCTCACTGGACAGTACGGGTACTGAAGCTTTCTTT. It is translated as CASSLDSTGTEAFF.

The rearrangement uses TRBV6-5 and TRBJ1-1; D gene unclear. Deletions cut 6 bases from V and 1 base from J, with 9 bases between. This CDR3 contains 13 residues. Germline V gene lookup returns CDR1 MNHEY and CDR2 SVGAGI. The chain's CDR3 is CASRRAPNTEAFF. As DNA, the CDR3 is TGTGCCAGCAGGAGGGCGCCGAACACTGAAGCTTTCTTT.

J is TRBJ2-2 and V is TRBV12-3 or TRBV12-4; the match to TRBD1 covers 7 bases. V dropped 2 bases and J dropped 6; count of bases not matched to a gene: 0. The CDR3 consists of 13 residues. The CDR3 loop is CASSLQGAGELFF. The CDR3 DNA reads TGTGCCAGCAGTTTACAGGGGGCCGGGGAGCTGTTTTTT.

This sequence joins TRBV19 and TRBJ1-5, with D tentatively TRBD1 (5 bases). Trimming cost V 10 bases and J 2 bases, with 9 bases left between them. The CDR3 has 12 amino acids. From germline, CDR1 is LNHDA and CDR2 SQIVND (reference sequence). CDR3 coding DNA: TGTGCCACTGGACAAGGCAATCAGCCCCAGCATTTT. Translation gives CATGQGNQPQHF.

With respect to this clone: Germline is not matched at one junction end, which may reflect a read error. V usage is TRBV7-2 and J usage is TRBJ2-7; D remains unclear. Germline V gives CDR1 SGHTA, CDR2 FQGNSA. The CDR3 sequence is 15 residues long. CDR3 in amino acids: CASNLKPTGSYEQYF. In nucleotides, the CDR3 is TGTGCCAGCAACTTAAAACCGACGGGTTCCTACGAGCAGTACTTC.

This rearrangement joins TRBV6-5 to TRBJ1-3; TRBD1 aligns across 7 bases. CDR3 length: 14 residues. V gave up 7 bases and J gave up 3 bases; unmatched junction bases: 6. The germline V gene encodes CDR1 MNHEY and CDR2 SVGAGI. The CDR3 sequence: CASIRDSLGNTIYF. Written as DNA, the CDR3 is TGTGCCAGCATAAGGGACAGCCTTGGAAACACCATATATTTT.

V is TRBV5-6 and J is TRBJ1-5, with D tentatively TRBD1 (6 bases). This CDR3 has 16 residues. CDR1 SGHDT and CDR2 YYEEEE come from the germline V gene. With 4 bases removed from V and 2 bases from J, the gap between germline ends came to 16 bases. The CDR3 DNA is TGTGCCAGCAGCGTTAGCAGGGGACCCCGCAATCAGCCCCAGCATTTT. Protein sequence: CASSVSRGPRNQPQHF.

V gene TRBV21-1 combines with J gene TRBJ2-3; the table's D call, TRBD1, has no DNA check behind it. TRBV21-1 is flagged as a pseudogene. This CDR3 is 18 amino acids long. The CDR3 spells CASSKVATTGVITDTQYF. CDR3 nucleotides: TGTGCCAGCAGCAAAGTCGCGACTACAGGGGTCATTACAGATACGCAGTATTTT.

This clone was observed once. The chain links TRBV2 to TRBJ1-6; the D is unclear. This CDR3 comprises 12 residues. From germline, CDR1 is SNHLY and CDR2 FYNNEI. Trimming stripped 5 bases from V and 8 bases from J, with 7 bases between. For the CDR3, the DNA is TGTGCCAGCAGTCCCCCAGATTCACCCCTCCACTTT. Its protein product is CASSPPDSPLHF. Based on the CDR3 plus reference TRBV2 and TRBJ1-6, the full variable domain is EPEVTQTPSHQVTQMGQEVILRCVPISNHLYFYWYRQILGQKVEFLVSFYNNEISEKSEIFDDQFSVERPDGSNFTLKIRSTKLEDSAMYFCASSPPDSPLHFGNGTRLTVT.